Each of the 15 T cell receptor beta chains below was sequenced from the same sample in a study of radiotherapy plus CTLA-4 blockade in lung cancer. Only in-frame clones appear in the TCRdb table, and some are missing; sequencing was by immunoSEQ multiplex PCR. This sample has roughly 44,000 clones, with 70% to 90% found just once. The specimen was peripheral blood, collected from a patient treated with radiotherapy plus ipilimumab. These TCRs come from a human donor with non-small cell lung cancer whose response to radiotherapy plus ipilimumab could not be evaluated.

V gene TRBV5-4 combines with J gene TRBJ2-2; TRBD2 matches at 8 bases. Germline trimming cut 1 base from V and 6 bases from J; bases unmatched to any gene: 5. The germline V gene encodes CDR1 SGHNT and CDR2 YYREEE (reference sequence). This CDR3 is 15 amino acids long. CDR3 DNA: TGTGCCAGCAGCTTGAGACGGGGGGGTGCCGGGGAGCTGTTTTTT. This gives the protein CASSLRRGGAGELFF.

V and J are TRBV5-1 and TRBJ2-3; weak D call: TRBD2 (5 bases). This CDR3 is 17 amino acids long. CDR1 is SGHRS, CDR2 YFSETQ, per germline. V was shortened by 4 bases and J by 6 bases, with 24 bases between the two germline ends. The CDR3 nucleotides are TGCGCCAGCAGCCGTCCCCCTGTGGATGAGCGGTCCGATACGCAGTATTTT. Protein: CASSRPPVDERSDTQYF. The whole variable domain, filled in from reference TRBV5-1 and TRBJ2-3, reads KAGVTQTPRYLIKTRGQQVTLSCSPISGHRSVSWYQQTPGQGLQFLFEYFSETQRNKGNFPGRFSGRQFSNSRSEMNVSTLELGDSALYLCASSRPPVDERSDTQYFGPGTRLTVL.

The chain uses TRBV7-2 and TRBJ1-1; 9 bases align to TRBD1. CDR3 length: 15 amino acids. The ends lost 5 bases at V and 2 bases at J; junction bases unmatched: 6. Germline assignment: CDR1 SGHTA and CDR2 FQGNSA. The CDR3 is CASSPWTGVNTEAFF. CDR3 nucleotide sequence: TGTGCCAGCAGCCCGTGGACAGGGGTAAACACTGAAGCTTTCTTT.

The gene calls are TRBV10-3 and TRBJ2-3, with 10 bases lining up with TRBD1. In germline, CDR1 is ENHRY, CDR2 SYGVKD. J lost 6 bases, V lost 11 bases, and 8 bases had no gene match. CDR3 length equals 13 residues. DNA for the CDR3: TGTGCCGGGACAGGGGAGAGGGGGGATACGCAGTATTTT. This gives the protein CAGTGERGDTQYF.

The chain combines TRBV7-2 with TRBJ1-2; D unclear. CDR1 SGHTA and CDR2 FQGNSA come from the germline V gene. The CDR3 extends over 13 amino acids. Trimming shortened V by 4 bases and J by 5 bases, and 11 bases separated the two germline ends. The CDR3, as DNA: TGTGCCAGCAGCTCAGCCCCAGTGTATGGCTACACCTTC. Its translation is CASSSAPVYGYTF.

The rearrangement uses TRBV4-1 and TRBJ1-4; 7 nucleotides line up with TRBD1. Per the germline V gene, CDR1 is MGHRA and CDR2 is YSYEKL. The length of the CDR3 is 16 residues. V dropped 3 bases and J dropped 8; count of bases not matched to a gene: 12. The chain's CDR3 is CASSQESRQGGEKLFF. In nucleotides, the CDR3 is TGCGCCAGCAGCCAGGAGAGCCGACAGGGCGGGGAAAAACTGTTTTTT.

This chain links TRBV6-1 with TRBJ2-7; possibly TRBD1 for D (6 bases). The CDR3 totals 14 residues. The germline gives CDR1 MNHNS, CDR2 SASEGT. Trimming left V 5 bases short and J 3 bases short, with 14 bases between. The chain's CDR3 is CASSSPGTHYEQYF. The CDR3 nucleotides read TGTGCCAGCAGTTCCCCAGGGACACACTACGAGCAGTACTTC.

This sequence joins TRBV25-1 and TRBJ2-2, with TRBD1 matching 9 bases. This CDR3 comprises 18 residues. CDR1 and CDR2 (germline): MGHDK, SYGVNS. V gave up 0 bases and J gave up 5 bases; unmatched junction bases: 10. CDR3 sequence (DNA): TGTGCCAGCAGTGAATATACGCCGGGACAGGGATTTACCGGGGAGCTGTTTTTT. Amino acid sequence: CASSEYTPGQGFTGELFF.

V and J are TRBV11-2 and TRBJ1-1; no clear D gene. From germline, CDR1 is SGHAT and CDR2 FQNNGV. There are 15 residues in the CDR3. The V gene lost 1 base and the J gene lost 4 bases, with 13 bases spanning the gap. CDR3 bases: TGTGCCAGCAGCTTAGTAGAGGGTAGAAGCACTGAAGCTTTCTTT. Its translation is CASSLVEGRSTEAFF.

Only a few counts were recorded for this clone. The V call is TRBV28, the J call TRBJ1-5; no clear D. Trimming stripped 6 bases from V and 2 bases from J, with 11 bases between. The CDR3 has 14 residues. From germline, CDR1 is MDHEN and CDR2 SYDVKM. The CDR3 DNA is TGTGCCAGCAGATTTGGCGCGGGCAATCAGCCCCAGCATTTT. Protein product: CASRFGAGNQPQHF.

There are a few counts of this clone. The chain links TRBV7-2 to TRBJ2-4, with D perhaps matching TRBD2 (5 bases). The CDR3 is 14 amino acids. Trimming left V 1 base short and J 9 bases short, with 13 bases between. CDR1 is SGHTA and CDR2 is FQGNSA in the germline V gene. Written as DNA, the CDR3 is TGTGCCAGCAGCTTAGATCGACCACGGGGCATTCAGTACTTC. Translation gives CASSLDRPRGIQYF.

This clone was observed once. J is TRBJ2-3 and V is TRBV7-9; TRBD1 matches at 8 bases. After removal of 5 bases from V and 4 bases from J, the junction contained 11 bases not matched to a gene. The germline V gene has CDR1 SEHNR and CDR2 FQNEAQ (reference sequence). The CDR3 covers 16 residues. Here the CDR3 reads CASSGSLDRGADTQYF. Written as DNA, the CDR3 is TGTGCCAGCAGCGGGTCACTAGACAGGGGAGCAGATACGCAGTATTTT.

The gene calls are TRBV7-2 and TRBJ2-3, with TRBD2 matching over 7 bases. V was clipped by 3 bases and J by 4 bases; unmatched bases: 7. Germline V gene lookup returns CDR1 SGHTA and CDR2 FQGNSA. CDR3 size: 15 residues. CDR3 sequence (DNA): TGTGCCAGCAGCTTTAACGGGAGGCCGTCAGATACGCAGTATTTT. This gives the protein CASSFNGRPSDTQYF.

This chain connects TRBV27 to TRBJ2-1, with 7 bases identical to TRBD2. Germline-derived CDR1 and CDR2 are MNHEY and SMNVEV (reference sequence). Unmatched junction bases numbered 2, after V lost 8 bases and J lost 4 bases. This CDR3 comprises 12 residues. The CDR3 nucleotides read TGTGCCAGCTGGGGGGGGTACAATGAGCAGTTCTTC. This encodes CASWGGYNEQFF.

The rearrangement uses TRBV5-1 and TRBJ2-5, with no clear D. The J call may be mistaken, given a closer DNA end match to TRBJ2-7. The CDR3 spans 14 residues. Germline loops: CDR1 SGHRS, CDR2 YFSETQ. CDR3 bases: TGCGCCAGCAGCTTGGAACCACACAACTACGAGCAGTACTTC. This sequence encodes CASSLEPHNYEQYF.